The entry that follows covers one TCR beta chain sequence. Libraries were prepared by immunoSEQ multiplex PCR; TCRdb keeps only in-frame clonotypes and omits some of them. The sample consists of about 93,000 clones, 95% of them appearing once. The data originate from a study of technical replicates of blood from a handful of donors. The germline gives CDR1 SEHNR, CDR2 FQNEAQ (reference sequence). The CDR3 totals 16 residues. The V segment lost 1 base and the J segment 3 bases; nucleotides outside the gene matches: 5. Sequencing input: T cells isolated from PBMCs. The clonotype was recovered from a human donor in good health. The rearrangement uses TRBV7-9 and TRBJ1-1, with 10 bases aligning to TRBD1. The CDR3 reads CASSLGRTGGDTEAFF. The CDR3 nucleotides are TGTGCCAGCAGCTTAGGGCGGACAGGGGGGGACACTGAAGCTTTCTTT.